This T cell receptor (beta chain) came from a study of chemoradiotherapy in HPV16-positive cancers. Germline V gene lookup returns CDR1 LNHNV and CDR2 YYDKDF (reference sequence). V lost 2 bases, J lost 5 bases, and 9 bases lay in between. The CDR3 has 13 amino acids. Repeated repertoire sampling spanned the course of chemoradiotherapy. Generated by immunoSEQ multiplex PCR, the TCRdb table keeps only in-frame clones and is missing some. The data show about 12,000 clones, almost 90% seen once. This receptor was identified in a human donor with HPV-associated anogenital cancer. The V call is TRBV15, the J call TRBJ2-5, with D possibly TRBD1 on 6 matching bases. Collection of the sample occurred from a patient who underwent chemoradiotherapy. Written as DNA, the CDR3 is TGTGCCACCAGCAGACTCCAGGGGGAGACCCAGTACTTC. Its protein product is CATSRLQGETQYF.